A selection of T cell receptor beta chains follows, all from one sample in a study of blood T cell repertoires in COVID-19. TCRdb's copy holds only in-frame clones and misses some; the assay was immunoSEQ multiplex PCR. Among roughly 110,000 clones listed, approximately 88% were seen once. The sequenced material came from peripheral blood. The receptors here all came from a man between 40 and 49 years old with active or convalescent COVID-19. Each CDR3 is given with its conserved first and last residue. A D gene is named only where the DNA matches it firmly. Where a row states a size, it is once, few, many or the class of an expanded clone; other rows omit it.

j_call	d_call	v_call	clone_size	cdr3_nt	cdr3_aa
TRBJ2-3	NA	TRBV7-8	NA	TGTGCCAGCAGCTTATACAGGTCGCAGTATTTT	CASSLYRSQYF
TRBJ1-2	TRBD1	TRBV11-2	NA	TGTGCCAGCAGCCCGGGACAGGTCGGTGGCTACACCTTC	CASSPGQVGGYTF
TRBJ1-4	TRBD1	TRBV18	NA	TGTGCCAGCTCACTCAGGACAGGGAGTAATGAAAAACTGTTTTTT	CASSLRTGSNEKLFF
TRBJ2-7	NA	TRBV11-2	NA	TGTGCCAGCAGCTTAGACCCAGGCGCAACCTACGAGCAGTACTTC	CASSLDPGATYEQYF
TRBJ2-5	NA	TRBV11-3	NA	TGTGCCAGCAGCTTCACCGGTCAAGAGACCCAGTACTTC	CASSFTGQETQYF
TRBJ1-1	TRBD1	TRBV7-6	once	TGTGCCAGCAGCCCTCAGGGGGCGCAGAGCACTGAAGCTTTCTTT	CASSPQGAQSTEAFF
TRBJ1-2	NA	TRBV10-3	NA	TGTGCCATCAGTGTGAGCCCTAACTATGGCTACACCTTC	CAISVSPNYGYTF
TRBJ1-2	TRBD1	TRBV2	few	TGTGCCAGCAGTGTCGACAGGGCTGGCTATGGCTACACCTTC	CASSVDRAGYGYTF
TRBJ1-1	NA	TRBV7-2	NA	TGTGCCAGCAGAACCAAACCGGGGTGGGACACTGAAGCTTTCTTT	CASRTKPGWDTEAFF
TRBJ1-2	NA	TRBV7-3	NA	TGTGCCAGCAGCTTAACTCGGGAGGACTATGGCTACACCTTC	CASSLTREDYGYTF
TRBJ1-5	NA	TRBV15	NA	TGTGCCACCAGCGGAACCTTGGGCAGGGGAGGGGGTCAGCCCCAGCATTTT	CATSGTLGRGGGQPQHF
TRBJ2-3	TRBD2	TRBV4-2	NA	TGTGCCAGCAGCCAAGTGACTAGCGGGAGGTTAAGGGGTAAGCCAGATACGCAGTATTTT	CASSQVTSGRLRGKPDTQYF
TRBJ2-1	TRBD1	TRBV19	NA	TGTGCCAGTAGTAGACAGGGGGTTTCGTTCGGTGAGCAGTTCTTC	CASSRQGVSFGEQFF
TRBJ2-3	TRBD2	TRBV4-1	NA	TGCGCCAGCAGCCAAGAATTAGTTACTAGCGGGAGTAGGGATACGCAGTATTTT	CASSQELVTSGSRDTQYF
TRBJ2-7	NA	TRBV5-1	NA	TGCGCCAGCAGCTTTTCTGGACAGAATCACTACGAGCAGTACTTC	CASSFSGQNHYEQYF
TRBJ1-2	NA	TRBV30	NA	TGTGCCTGGAGTGTAGGAGGCGGAACTGGCTACACCTTC	CAWSVGGGTGYTF
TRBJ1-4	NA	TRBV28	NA	TGTGCCAGTGACAGAGCAACTAATGAAAAACTGTTTTTT	CASDRATNEKLFF
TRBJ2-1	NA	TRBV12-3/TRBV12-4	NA	TGTGCCAGCAGTTTCTCCAATGAGCAGTTCTTC	CASSFSNEQFF
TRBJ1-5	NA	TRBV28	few	TGTGCCAGCAGTTTAGGTCAGAACAATCAGCCCCAGCATTTT	CASSLGQNNQPQHF
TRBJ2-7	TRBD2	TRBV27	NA	TGTGCCAGCAGGGGACTAGCGGGAAGCGATTACGAGCAGTACTTC	CASRGLAGSDYEQYF
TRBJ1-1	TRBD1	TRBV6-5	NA	TGTGCCAGCAGTTTAGGACAGGGGACTGAAGCTTTCTTT	CASSLGQGTEAFF
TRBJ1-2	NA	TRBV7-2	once	TGTGCCAGCAGCTTTTTGTCAGACTTTGATGGCTACACCTTC	CASSFLSDFDGYTF
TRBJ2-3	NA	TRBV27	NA	TGTGCCAGCAGCCCGCGGGCTAGCACAGATACGCAGTATTTT	CASSPRASTDTQYF
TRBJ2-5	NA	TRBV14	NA	TGTGCCAGCAGCCGGTGGGAGAAAGAGACCCAGTACTTC	CASSRWEKETQYF
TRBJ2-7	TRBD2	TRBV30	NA	TGTGCCTGGAGTGCTTTAGCGGGAGCCTACGAGCAGTACTTC	CAWSALAGAYEQYF
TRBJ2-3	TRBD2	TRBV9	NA	TGTGCCAGCAGCGTAGTGGCGGGAGGATGGACAGATACGCAGTATTTT	CASSVVAGGWTDTQYF
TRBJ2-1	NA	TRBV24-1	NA	TGTGCCACCAGTGATTTGGGGCCCTCCAGTGAGCAGTTCTTC	CATSDLGPSSEQFF
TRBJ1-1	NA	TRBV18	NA	TGTGCCAGCTCACCGGCGGGGGTGAACACTGAAGCTTTCTTT	CASSPAGVNTEAFF
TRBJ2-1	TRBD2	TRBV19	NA	TGTGCCAGTACTCTACAGATAGCGGGAAGCCATGAGCAGTTCTTC	CASTLQIAGSHEQFF
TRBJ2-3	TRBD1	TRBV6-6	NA	TGTGCCAGCAGTCCCTTCCCCGGGACAGGGGAGACAGATACGCAGTATTTT	CASSPFPGTGETDTQYF
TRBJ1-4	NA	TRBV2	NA	TGTGCCAGCAGGGGTAGATCAGGGGTGGAAAAACTGTTTTTT	CASRGRSGVEKLFF
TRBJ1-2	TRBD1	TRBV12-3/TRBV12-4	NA	TGTGCCAGCAGTCTAAAGGGGGCCGGGGGCTACACCTTC	CASSLKGAGGYTF
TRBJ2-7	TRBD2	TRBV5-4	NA	TGTGCCAGCAGCTTGGCTCCCATAGCGGGAGACGAGCAGTACTTC	CASSLAPIAGDEQYF
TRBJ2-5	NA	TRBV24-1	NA	TGTGCCACCAGTGATTTAGGCTCAGGGATCCAAGAGACCCAGTACTTC	CATSDLGSGIQETQYF
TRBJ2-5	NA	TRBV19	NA	TGTGCCATTAGTCGTGGGAGAGAGACCCAGTACTTC	CAISRGRETQYF
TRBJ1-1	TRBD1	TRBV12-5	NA	TGTGCTAGTGGTCAGTGGACAGGGGGAAAGATGAACACTGAAGCTTTCTTT	CASGQWTGGKMNTEAFF
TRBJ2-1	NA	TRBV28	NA	TGTGCCAGCAGGGCGGTCCGTGGTGAGCAGTTCTTC	CASRAVRGEQFF
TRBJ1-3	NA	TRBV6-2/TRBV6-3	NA	TGTGCCAGCAGCCGCCTAAACAGGTGGAGCTCTGGAAACACCATATATTTT	CASSRLNRWSSGNTIYF
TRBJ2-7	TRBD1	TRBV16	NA	TGTGCCAGCAGAGGGGGAACGGGCAGGGGGCACTACGAGCAGTACTTC	CASRGGTGRGHYEQYF
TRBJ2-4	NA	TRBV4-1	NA	TGCGCCAGCAGCCCTTTCCCGCGGACGGGGAGATTAGCCAAAAACATTCAGTACTTC	CASSPFPRTGRLAKNIQYF
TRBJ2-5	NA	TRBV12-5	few	TGTGCTAGTGGTCAGACAGGGACTCAGGAGACCCAGTACTTC	CASGQTGTQETQYF
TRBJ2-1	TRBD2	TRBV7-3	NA	TGTGCCAGCAGCCTGCTCGGACTAGCGGGGGTCAATGAGCAGTTCTTC	CASSLLGLAGVNEQFF
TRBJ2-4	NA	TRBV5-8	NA	TGTGCCAGCAGCTTCGGCAGGGAAAACATTCAGTACTTC	CASSFGRENIQYF
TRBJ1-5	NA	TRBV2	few	TGTGCCAGCGGGTCGGACATTCAGGGTAGCAATCAGCCCCAGCATTTT	CASGSDIQGSNQPQHF
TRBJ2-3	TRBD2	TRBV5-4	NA	TGTGCCAGCAGCCTCAGGATAGCGGGAGGAGCAGATACGCAGTATTTT	CASSLRIAGGADTQYF
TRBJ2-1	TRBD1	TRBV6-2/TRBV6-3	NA	TGTGCCAGCAGTTACGGCGGACAGGGCTCCTACAATGAGCAGTTCTTC	CASSYGGQGSYNEQFF
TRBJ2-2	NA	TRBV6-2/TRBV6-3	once	TGTGCCAGCAGTTTCTCACAGGGTACCGGGGAGCTGTTTTTT	CASSFSQGTGELFF
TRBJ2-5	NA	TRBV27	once	TGTGCCAGCAGTAGACCAGGGGCGGCAGAGACCCAGTACTTC	CASSRPGAAETQYF
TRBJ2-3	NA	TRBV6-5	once	TGTGCCAGCAGTACTCAGGGAACAGATACGCAGTATTTT	CASSTQGTDTQYF
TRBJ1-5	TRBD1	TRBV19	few	TGTGCCACCACAGGGGCGGGTCAGCCCCAGCATTTT	CATTGAGQPQHF
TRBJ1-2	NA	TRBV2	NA	TGTGCCAGCAGCCCGGGTCTTGACAGCTACTATGGCTACACCTTC	CASSPGLDSYYGYTF
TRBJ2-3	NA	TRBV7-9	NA	TGTGCCAGCAGCCCTCGGCTAGCTCAAAGCACAGATACGCAGTATTTT	CASSPRLAQSTDTQYF
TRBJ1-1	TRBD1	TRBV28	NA	TGTGCCAGCAGTTTGGGTGGCAGGGGGCTTCGAACTGAAGCTTTCTTT	CASSLGGRGLRTEAFF
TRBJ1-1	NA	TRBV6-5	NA	TGTGCCAGCAGTACCGAGGCTATGAACACTGAAGCTTTCTTT	CASSTEAMNTEAFF
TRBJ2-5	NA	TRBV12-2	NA	TGTGCAAGTCGCTTAGTCCACCAGACTAGCGGGAGTGAGACCCAGTACTTC	CASRLVHQTSGSETQYF
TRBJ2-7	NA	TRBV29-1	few	TGCAGCGTTGAAGGCGTGGGCCCCTACGAGCAGTACTTC	CSVEGVGPYEQYF
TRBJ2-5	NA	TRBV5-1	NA	TGCGCCAGCAGCTTGGTTAGTACGATATCTGAGACCCAGTACTTC	CASSLVSTISETQYF
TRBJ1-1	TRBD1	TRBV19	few	TGTGCCAGTTCGACAGGGTGGTTTGGGAACACTGAAGCTTTCTTT	CASSTGWFGNTEAFF
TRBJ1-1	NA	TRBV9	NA	TGTGCCAGCAGCGTAGGATACGTTCTAACTGAAGCTTTCTTT	CASSVGYVLTEAFF
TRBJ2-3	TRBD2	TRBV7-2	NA	TGTGCCAGCAGATTAGGACTAGTGGCGGGAGATACGCAGTATTTT	CASRLGLVAGDTQYF